This T cell receptor beta chain was recovered during a study of shared clonotypes between healthy human individuals. The CDR3 covers 11 residues. Germline-derived CDR1 and CDR2 are MDHEN and SYDVKM. V dropped 6 bases and J dropped 8 bases, with 8 bases sitting between them. Approximately 200 ng DNA, tens of thousands of T cell genomes, went into each sorted-subset replicate PCR. Sequenced by immunoSEQ multiplex PCR; TCRdb stores in-frame clones only, minus some. Here the sample spans 2 million to 3 million clones, 93% being singletons. General study results and limits: The sampled material consisted only of blood, and tissue repertoires are likely to differ. Relative to clonotypes present in all four donors, those not shared had lower generation probabilities. The diversity represented, both genetic and in exposure history, was limited by few donors.

Of note for this clone: What it binds is not known.

The sequence was collected from a man younger than 35 in good health. Some clones in this sample may be carry-over from other donors' samples. The chain carries TRBV28 and TRBJ2-4; D call uncertain. What was sequenced was naive CD4+ T cells from PBMCs. This sample's subset: CD45RA+ positively selected. The CDR3 protein is CASRLQDIQYF. CDR3 nucleotide sequence: TGTGCCAGCAGACTTCAGGACATTCAGTACTTC.